This T cell receptor beta chain derives from a study of cytomegalovirus exposure and HLA in healthy donors. Trimming stripped 4 bases from V and 7 bases from J, with 12 bases between. CDR3 size: 12 residues. The germline V gene encodes CDR1 SQVTM and CDR2 ANQGSEA. Findings and caveats of the study: For TCR beta chains, V- and J-gene trimming was later linked to a missense DCLRE1C variant. CMV serostatus was the only recorded immune exposure for donors. Reports indicated that the classifier achieved high specificity and sensitivity in diagnosing cytomegalovirus status.

With 60 Vbeta and 13 Jbeta primers, the PCR was carried out. Produced via immunoSEQ multiplex PCR; TCRdb's table is partial and in-frame only. The sample contains 200,000 to 250,000 clones, approximately 80% of which appear only once. About this clone itself: Its antigen is unidentified.

The TCR sequence derives from a woman in her 50s in good health and CMV-seropositive. Sequences were obtained from PBMCs. J is TRBJ2-3 and V is TRBV29-1; tentative D call: TRBD2 (5 bases). CDR3 loop: CSVGVPGNTQYF. DNA of the CDR3: TGCAGCGTTGGAGTCCCCGGGAATACGCAGTATTTT.